This is a list of T cell receptor beta chains from one sample in a study of blood T cells in healthy people across ages. TCRdb passed the 5' RACE reads through MiXCR, listing each CDR3 protein once. The sample gives over 600,000 distinct CDR3 sequences, 46% of which show up once; 15% to 20% is in the top ten. The sequencing input was blood. All receptors derive from an elderly man in good health. CDR3s include the opening cysteine and the closing phenylalanine or tryptophan. A D gene is named only where the DNA matches it firmly. Some rows mark clone size as missing; the rest say once, few, many or name a class of expanded clone.

clone_size	d_call	j_call	v_call	cdr3_aa	cdr3_nt
-	-	TRBJ2-7	TRBV30	CAWTGPPTYEQYF	TGTGCCTGGACCGGGCCCCCAACCTACGAGCAGTACTTC
many	-	TRBJ2-1	TRBV7-9	CASENLDESYNEQFF	TGTGCCAGCGAAAACCTCGACGAGTCCTACAATGAGCAGTTCTTC
once	TRBD1	TRBJ2-5	TRBV20-1	CSARGGEGAGETQYF	TGCAGTGCTAGAGGGGGCGAGGGGGCAGGGGAGACCCAGTACTTC
-	-	TRBJ2-5	TRBV2	CASSGAGHETQYF	TGTGCCAGCAGTGGCGCGGGTCACGAGACCCAGTACTTC
-	-	TRBJ2-5	TRBV5-1	CASSLGWAHEQYF	TGCGCCAGCAGCTTGGGCTGGGCCCATGAGCAGTACTTC
-	TRBD1	TRBJ1-1	TRBV28	CASSYRGMNTEAFF	TGTGCCAGCAGCTACAGGGGGATGAACACTGAAGCTTTCTTT
-	TRBD2	TRBJ2-7	TRBV28	CASTPGGTSAYEQYF	TGTGCCAGCACCCCAGGGGGGACTAGCGCCTACGAGCAGTACTTC
few	-	TRBJ1-1	TRBV12-3/TRBV12-4	CASSFRRETEAFF	TGTGCCAGCAGTTTTCGGCGAGAAACTGAAGCTTTCTTT
-	TRBD1	TRBJ2-1	TRBV28	CASRRGQISYEQFF	TGTGCCAGCAGGAGGGGACAGATCTCCTACGAGCAGTTCTTC
few	-	TRBJ2-5	TRBV20-1	CSAREFRGNVISRETQYF	TGCAGTGCTAGAGAATTTAGGGGGAACGTTATTAGTCGGGAGACCCAGTACTTC
-	TRBD2	TRBJ2-5	TRBV5-1	CASSWGGGGETQYF	TGCGCCAGCAGCTGGGGCGGGGGTGGAGAGACCCAGTACTTC
many	TRBD2	TRBJ2-7	TRBV12-3/TRBV12-4	CASSPTSGAYEQYF	TGTGCCAGCAGCCCGACTAGCGGGGCCTACGAGCAGTACTTC
-	-	TRBJ2-7	TRBV29-1	CSVEIGGIVRYEQYF	TGCAGCGTTGAAATCGGCGGGATAGTTAGATACGAGCAGTACTTC
-	TRBD2	TRBJ2-5	TRBV5-1	CASSEGTSERIGETQYF	TGCGCCAGCAGCGAGGGGACTAGCGAGAGGATTGGAGAGACCCAGTACTTC
once	TRBD1	TRBJ2-7	TRBV4-3	CASSQAPIISGQGLYEQYF	TGCGCCAGCAGCCAAGCCCCCATCATTTCGGGACAGGGTTTATATGAGCAGTACTTC
-	TRBD2	TRBJ2-7	TRBV29-1	CSVELHGGSYEQYF	TGCAGCGTTGAACTCCACGGCGGGAGTTACGAGCAGTACTTC
few	-	TRBJ1-4	TRBV7-9	CASSWVGATNEKLFF	TGTGCCAGCAGCTGGGTTGGGGCGACTAATGAAAAACTGTTTTTT
many	TRBD1	TRBJ2-1	TRBV28	CASSLRDRAIHEQFF	TGTGCCAGCAGTCTCCGGGACAGGGCGATCCATGAGCAGTTCTTC
few	-	TRBJ2-7	TRBV6-5	CASKSGQPYEQYF	TGTGCCAGCAAGTCAGGACAGCCTTACGAGCAGTACTTC
-	-	TRBJ2-2	TRBV20-1	CSEGTGELFF	TGCAGTGAGGGCACCGGGGAGCTGTTTTTT
few	TRBD1	TRBJ1-6	TRBV27	CASSLSGTANNSPLHF	TGTGCCAGCAGTTTATCCGGGACAGCTAATAATTCACCCCTCCACTTT
few	-	TRBJ2-7	TRBV15	CATSRDYLYEQYF	TGTGCCACCAGCAGGGACTATCTTTACGAGCAGTACTTC